Each of the 17 T cell receptor beta chains below was sequenced from the same sample in a study of blood T cell repertoires in COVID-19. Using immunoSEQ multiplex PCR, the repertoire was profiled, and TCRdb retains in-frame clones only, with some absent. The sample contains about 70,000 clones, 86% of which appear only once. The sample was peripheral blood. These receptor sequences come from a woman in her fifties or sixties with acute or convalescent COVID-19.

This clone was observed a single time. CDR3 sequence: CASSSQTGGNSPLHF. The CDR3 region has the DNA TGTGCCAGCAGCTCGCAGACAGGGGGTAATTCACCCCTCCACTTT. The chain uses TRBV7-9 and TRBJ1-6; the match to TRBD1 covers 9 bases. CDR1 is SEHNR, CDR2 FQNEAQ, per germline (reference sequence). The CDR3 consists of 15 residues. Trimming took 4 bases from V and 6 from J; bases not matched to a gene: 4.

This clone was recorded a few times. V gene TRBV5-4 combines with J gene TRBJ2-5; TRBD2 aligns across 10 bases. J lost 3 bases, V lost 0 bases, and 8 bases had no gene match. Per germline, CDR1 SGHNT and CDR2 YYREEE (reference sequence). The length of the CDR3 is 17 residues. The CDR3 nucleotides read TGTGCCAGCAGCTTGGGGGTAGCGGGGGGCCTAAAAGAGACCCAGTACTTC. It yields the protein CASSLGVAGGLKETQYF.

CDR3 bases: TGTGCCACCAGCAGAGATTTGGACTCGACGCAGTACTTC. The encoded protein is CATSRDLDSTQYF. This chain joins TRBV15 and TRBJ2-7, with D possibly being TRBD2 (5 bases). Trimming left V 0 bases short and J 9 bases short, with 12 bases between. The CDR3 is 13 residues long. Germline lookup yields CDR1 LNHNV and CDR2 YYDKDF (reference sequence). Based on the CDR3 plus reference TRBV15 and TRBJ2-7, the full variable domain is DAMVIQNPRYQVTQFGKPVTLSCSQTLNHNVMYWYQQKSSQAPKLLFHYYDKDFNNEADTPDNFQSRRPNTSFCFLDIRSPGLGDTAMYLCATSRDLDSTQYFGPGTRLTVT.

The chain recombines TRBV7-2 with TRBJ2-3, with D unclear. Trimming removed 5 bases at V and 4 bases at J, with 13 bases between. This CDR3 comprises 14 residues. Germline CDR1 SGHTA, CDR2 FQGNSA. The CDR3 nucleotides are TGTGCCAGCAGCCCCCTCTACCTATCAGATACGCAGTATTTT. This translates into CASSPLYLSDTQYF.

V gene TRBV29-1 combines with J gene TRBJ2-5; possible D gene TRBD1, 6 bases. Trimming stripped 3 bases from V and 5 bases from J, with 16 bases between. In germline, CDR1 is SQVTM, CDR2 ANQGSEA. This CDR3 region has 14 residues. The CDR3 sequence is CSVDKVDRPETQYF. CDR3 nucleotide sequence: TGCAGCGTTGATAAAGTCGACAGGCCCGAGACCCAGTACTTC.

This clone has just one count. The rearrangement uses TRBV7-6 and TRBJ1-5; 12 bases agree with TRBD1. The CDR3 runs to 18 residues. CDR1 is SGHVS, CDR2 FNYEAQ, per germline. After removal of 4 bases from V and 1 base from J, the junction contained 8 bases not matched to a gene. CDR3 in amino acids: CASSSGTGGTRSNQPQHF. The CDR3 DNA sequence: TGTGCCAGCAGCTCCGGGACAGGGGGCACTAGGAGCAATCAGCCCCAGCATTTT. The variable domain in full, with the rest retrieved from reference TRBV7-6 and TRBJ1-5, is GAGVSQSPRYKVTKRGQDVALRCDPISGHVSLYWYRQALGQGPEFLTYFNYEAQQDKSGLPNDRFSAERPEGSISTLTIQRTEQRDSAMYRCASSSGTGGTRSNQPQHFGDGTRLSIL.

This chain links TRBV18 with TRBJ1-2, with 8 positions matching TRBD1. Trimming cost V 7 bases and J 4 bases; bases outside gene matches: 11. This CDR3 has 15 amino acids. Germline CDR1 and CDR2: KGHSH and LQKENI. The CDR3: CASFRSAQGGYGYTF. The CDR3, as DNA: TGTGCCAGCTTCCGATCGGCACAGGGGGGCTATGGCTACACCTTC. Filled out from reference TRBV18 and TRBJ1-2, the complete variable domain reads NAGVMQNPRHLVRRRGQEARLRCSPMKGHSHVYWYRQLPEEGLKFMVYLQKENIIDESGMPKERFSAEFPKEGPSILRIQQVVRGDSAAYFCASFRSAQGGYGYTFGSGTRLTVV.

The chain has TRBV27 and TRBJ2-3; D is undetermined. Per the germline V gene, CDR1 is MNHEY and CDR2 is SMNVEV (reference sequence). The CDR3 totals 13 residues. Trimming stripped 7 bases from V and 2 bases from J, with 10 bases between. The CDR3 DNA is TGTGCCAGCATCCCTCGTAACACAGATACGCAGTATTTT. Translation gives CASIPRNTDTQYF.

By its share, this clone is medium-sized. The rearrangement links TRBV7-9 to TRBJ2-1; D not resolved. CDR1 and CDR2 (germline): SEHNR, FQNEAQ (reference sequence). CDR3 size: 13 residues. Trimming left V 2 bases short and J 9 bases short, with 11 bases between. DNA for the CDR3: TGTGCCAGCAGCTTAAGTCTAGTCCCTGAGCAGTTCTTC. This encodes CASSLSLVPEQFF.

J is TRBJ1-3 and V is TRBV6-5; D not resolved. The germline V gene encodes CDR1 MNHEY and CDR2 SVGAGI. V dropped 8 bases and J dropped 0 bases, with 8 bases sitting between them. This CDR3 has 13 amino acids. The CDR3 DNA is TGTGCCAGCGGCACGTCCTCTGGAAACACCATATATTTT. This translates into CASGTSSGNTIYF.

The chain couples TRBV15 to TRBJ2-7; no firm D call. The V gene lost 4 bases and the J gene lost 4 bases, with 5 bases spanning the gap. Germline values: CDR1 LNHNV, CDR2 YYDKDF (reference sequence). CDR3 length: 11 amino acids. The CDR3 region is CATSNEYEQYF. CDR3 sequence (DNA): TGTGCCACCAGCAACGAGTACGAGCAGTACTTC.

J is TRBJ2-1 and V is TRBV27; D might be TRBD2 (5 bases). The CDR3 has 14 residues. CDR1 and CDR2 (germline): MNHEY, SMNVEV (reference sequence). V was cut by 5 bases and J by 0 bases, with 8 bases left in between. Here the CDR3 reads CASSPGSSYNEQFF. The CDR3 region has the DNA TGTGCCAGCAGTCCGGGGAGCTCCTACAATGAGCAGTTCTTC.

The chain combines TRBV18 with TRBJ2-3; 12 nucleotides agree with TRBD1. CDR1 and CDR2 (germline): KGHSH, LQKENI. V shed 6 bases and J 3 bases; nucleotides not matched to a gene: 10. The CDR3 consists of 17 residues. The CDR3 DNA follows: TGTGCCAGCTCCACCGGGACAGGGGGCTCGGGGACAGATACGCAGTATTTT. It is translated as CASSTGTGGSGTDTQYF.

The rearrangement uses TRBV4-2 and TRBJ1-2, with 7 bases matching TRBD1. J gave up 4 bases and V 4 bases, and 12 bases lay outside the gene matches. The CDR3 is 16 residues long. Germline V gives CDR1 LGHNA, CDR2 YNFKEQ. The CDR3 reads CASSPETGVITYGYTF. CDR3 DNA sequence: TGTGCCAGCAGCCCCGAAACAGGGGTAATAACCTATGGCTACACCTTC.

The chain joins TRBV7-2 to TRBJ2-1; possibly TRBD1 for D (6 bases). Trimming pared 4 bases from V and 7 bases from J, leaving 17 bases between. Germline V gene sequence: CDR1 SGHTA, CDR2 FQGNSA. The CDR3 runs 15 residues. The CDR3 sequence is CASSSGVLTGNEQFF. The CDR3 nucleotides read TGTGCCAGCAGCTCAGGGGTCTTAACGGGGAATGAGCAGTTCTTC.

The rearrangement joins TRBV7-6 to TRBJ2-2, with a possible D match to TRBD1 (6 bases). The germline gives CDR1 SGHVS, CDR2 FNYEAQ. V was clipped by 2 bases and J by 6 bases, with 19 bases between them. CDR3 length: 17 residues. As DNA, the CDR3 is TGTGCCAGCAGCTTACGGGACATAGGAACCGGGGCCGGGGAGCTGTTTTTT. Protein product: CASSLRDIGTGAGELFF.

The V and J genes are TRBV6-6 and TRBJ2-3; TRBD2 is a possible D gene (6 bases). The V gene's germline CDR1 is MNHNY and CDR2 SVGAGI (reference sequence). Trimming stripped 6 bases from V and 0 bases from J, with 16 bases between. This CDR3 is built from 16 residues. CDR3 in DNA: TGTGCCAGCAGCCTCCTCGGACTAACAAGCACAGATACGCAGTATTTT. Protein product: CASSLLGLTSTDTQYF.